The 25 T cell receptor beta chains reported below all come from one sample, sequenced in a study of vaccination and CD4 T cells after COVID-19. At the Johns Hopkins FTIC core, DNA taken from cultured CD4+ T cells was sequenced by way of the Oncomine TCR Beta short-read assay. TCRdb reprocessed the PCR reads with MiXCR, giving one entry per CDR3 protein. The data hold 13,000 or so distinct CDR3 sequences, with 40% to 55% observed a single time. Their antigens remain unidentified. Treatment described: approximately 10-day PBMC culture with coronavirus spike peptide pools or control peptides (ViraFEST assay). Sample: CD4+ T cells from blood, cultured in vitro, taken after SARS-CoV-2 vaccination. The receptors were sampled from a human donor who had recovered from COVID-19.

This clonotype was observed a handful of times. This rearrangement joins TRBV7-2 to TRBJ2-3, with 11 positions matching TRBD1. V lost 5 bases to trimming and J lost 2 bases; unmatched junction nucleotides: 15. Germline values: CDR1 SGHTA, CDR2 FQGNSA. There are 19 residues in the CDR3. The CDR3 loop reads CASSAGTGGLSFITDTQYF. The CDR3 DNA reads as TGTGCCAGCAGCGCCGGGACAGGGGGTCTAAGCTTCATCACAGATACGCAGTATTTT.

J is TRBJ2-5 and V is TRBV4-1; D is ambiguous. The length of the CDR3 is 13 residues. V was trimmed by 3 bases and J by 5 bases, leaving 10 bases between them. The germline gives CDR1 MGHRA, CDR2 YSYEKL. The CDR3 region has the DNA TGCGCCAGCAGCCAGGCGGACGGGGAGACCCAGTACTTC. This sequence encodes CASSQADGETQYF.

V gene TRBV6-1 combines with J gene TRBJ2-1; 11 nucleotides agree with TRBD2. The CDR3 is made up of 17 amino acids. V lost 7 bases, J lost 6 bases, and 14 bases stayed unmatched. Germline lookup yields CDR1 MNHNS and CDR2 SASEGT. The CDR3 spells CASKSAHGTSGSNEQFF. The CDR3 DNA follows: TGTGCCAGCAAGTCGGCCCATGGGACTAGCGGTTCCAATGAGCAGTTCTTC.

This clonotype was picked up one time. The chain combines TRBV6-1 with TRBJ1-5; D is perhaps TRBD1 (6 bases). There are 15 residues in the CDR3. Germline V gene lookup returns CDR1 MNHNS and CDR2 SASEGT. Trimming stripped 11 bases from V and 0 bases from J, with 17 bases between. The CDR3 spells CALSPWTVSNQPQHF. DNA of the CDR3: TGTGCCCTATCCCCATGGACAGTTAGCAATCAGCCCCAGCATTTT.

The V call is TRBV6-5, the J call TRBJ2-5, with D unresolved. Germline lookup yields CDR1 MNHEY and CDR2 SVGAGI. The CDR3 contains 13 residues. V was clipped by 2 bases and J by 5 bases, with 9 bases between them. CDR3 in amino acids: CASSYAYGETQYF. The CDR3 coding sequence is TGTGCCAGCAGTTACGCCTATGGGGAGACCCAGTACTTC.

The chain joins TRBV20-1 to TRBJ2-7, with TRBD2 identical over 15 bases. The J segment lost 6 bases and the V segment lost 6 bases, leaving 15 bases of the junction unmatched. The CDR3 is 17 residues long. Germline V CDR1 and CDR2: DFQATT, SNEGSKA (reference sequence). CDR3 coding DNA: TGCAGTGCAAACCAAGAGGGACTAGCGGGAGGACTGGGCGAGCAGTACTTC. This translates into CSANQEGLAGGLGEQYF.

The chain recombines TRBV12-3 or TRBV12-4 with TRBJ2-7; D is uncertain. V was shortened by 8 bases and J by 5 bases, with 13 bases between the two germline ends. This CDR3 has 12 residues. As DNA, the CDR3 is TGTGCCAGCGGTTATCAGAACAACGAGCAGTACTTC. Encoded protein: CASGYQNNEQYF.

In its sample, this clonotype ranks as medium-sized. CDR3 loop: CASSVAGAGGKGSPLHF. The CDR3 bases are TGTGCCAGCAGCGTAGCTGGGGCAGGGGGCAAAGGTTCACCCCTCCACTTT. The chain uses TRBV9 and TRBJ1-6; 8 nucleotides line up with TRBD1. The CDR3 has 17 residues. Germline V gives CDR1 SGDLS, CDR2 YYNGEE. V trimming: 0 bases; J trimming: 9 bases; junction bases outside the gene matches: 11.

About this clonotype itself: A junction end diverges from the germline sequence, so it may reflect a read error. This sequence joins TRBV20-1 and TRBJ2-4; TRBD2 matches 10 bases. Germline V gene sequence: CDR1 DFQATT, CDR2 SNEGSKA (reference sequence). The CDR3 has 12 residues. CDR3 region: CSADTLQRGGHF. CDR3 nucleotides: TGCAGTGCGGACACCCTTCAGCGGGGGGGTCACTTC.

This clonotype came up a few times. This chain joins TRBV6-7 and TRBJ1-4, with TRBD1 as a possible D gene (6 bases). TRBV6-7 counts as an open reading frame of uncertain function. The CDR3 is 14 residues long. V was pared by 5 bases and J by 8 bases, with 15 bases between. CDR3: CASSKQGGREKLFF. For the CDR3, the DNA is TGTGCCAGCAGTAAACAGGGTGGTAGGGAAAAACTGTTTTTT.

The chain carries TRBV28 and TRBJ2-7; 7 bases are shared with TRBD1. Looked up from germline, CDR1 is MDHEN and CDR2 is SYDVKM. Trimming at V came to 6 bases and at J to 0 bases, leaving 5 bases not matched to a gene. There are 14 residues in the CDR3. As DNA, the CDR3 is TGTGCCAGCAGAGAAACAGGGGCCTCCTACGAGCAGTACTTC. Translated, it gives CASRETGASYEQYF. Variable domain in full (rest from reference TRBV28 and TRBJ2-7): DVKVTQSSRYLVKRTGEKVFLECVQDMDHENMFWYRQDPGLGLRLIYFSYDVKMKEKGDIPEGYSVSREKKERFSLILESASTNQTSMYLCASRETGASYEQYFGPGTRLTVT.

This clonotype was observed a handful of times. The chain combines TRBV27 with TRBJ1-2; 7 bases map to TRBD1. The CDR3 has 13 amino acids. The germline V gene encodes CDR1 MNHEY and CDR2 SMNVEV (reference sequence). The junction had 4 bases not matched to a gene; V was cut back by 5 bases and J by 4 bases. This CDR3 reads CASSPWDSYGYTF. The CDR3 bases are TGTGCCAGCAGTCCTTGGGACAGCTATGGCTACACCTTC.

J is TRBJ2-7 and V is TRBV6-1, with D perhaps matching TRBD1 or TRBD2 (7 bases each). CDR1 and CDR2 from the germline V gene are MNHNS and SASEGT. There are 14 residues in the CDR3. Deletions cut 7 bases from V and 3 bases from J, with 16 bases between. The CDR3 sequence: CASKSQGGNYEQYF. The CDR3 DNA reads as TGTGCCAGCAAATCGCAGGGGGGGAACTACGAGCAGTACTTC.

For the CDR3, the DNA is TGTGCCAGCAGTGAATCTAACTCGAACACTGAAGCTTTCTTT. Its protein is CASSESNSNTEAFF. This chain connects TRBV25-1 to TRBJ1-1, with unresolved D. CDR1 MGHDK and CDR2 SYGVNS come from the germline V gene. This CDR3 spans 14 amino acids. Trimming took 1 base from V and 1 from J, leaving 7 bases between them.

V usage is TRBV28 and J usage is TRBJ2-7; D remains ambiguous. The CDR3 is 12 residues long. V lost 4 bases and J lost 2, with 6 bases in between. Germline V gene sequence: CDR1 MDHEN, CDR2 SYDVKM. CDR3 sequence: CASSSKPYEQYF. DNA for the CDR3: TGTGCCAGCAGTTCCAAACCCTACGAGCAGTACTTC.

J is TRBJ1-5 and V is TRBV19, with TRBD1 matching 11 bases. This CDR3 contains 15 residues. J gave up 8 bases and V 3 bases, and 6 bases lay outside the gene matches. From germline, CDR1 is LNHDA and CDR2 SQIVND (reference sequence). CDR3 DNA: TGTGCCAGTAGTATCGGGGACAGGGGGTGGGAGCCCCAGCATTTT. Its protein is CASSIGDRGWEPQHF.

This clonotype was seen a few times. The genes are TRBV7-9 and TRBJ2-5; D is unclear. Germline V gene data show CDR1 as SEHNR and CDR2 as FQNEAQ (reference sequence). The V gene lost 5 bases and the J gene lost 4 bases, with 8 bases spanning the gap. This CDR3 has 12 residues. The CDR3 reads CASSPSLETQYF. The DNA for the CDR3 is TGTGCCAGCAGCCCGTCCCTAGAGACCCAGTACTTC.

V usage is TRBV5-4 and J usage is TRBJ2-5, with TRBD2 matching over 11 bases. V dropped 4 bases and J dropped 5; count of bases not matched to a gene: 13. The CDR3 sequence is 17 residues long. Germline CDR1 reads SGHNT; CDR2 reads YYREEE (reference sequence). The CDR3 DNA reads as TGTGCCAGCAGCCCTAGCGGGAGGTGGGATTCGAGGGAGACCCAGTACTTC. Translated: CASSPSGRWDSRETQYF.

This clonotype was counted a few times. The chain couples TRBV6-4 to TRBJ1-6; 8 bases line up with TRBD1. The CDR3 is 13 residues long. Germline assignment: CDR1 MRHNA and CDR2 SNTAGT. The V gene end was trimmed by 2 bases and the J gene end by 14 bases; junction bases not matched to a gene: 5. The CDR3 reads CASSDDRGGTLHF. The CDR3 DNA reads TGTGCCAGCAGTGACGACAGGGGAGGGACCCTCCACTTT.

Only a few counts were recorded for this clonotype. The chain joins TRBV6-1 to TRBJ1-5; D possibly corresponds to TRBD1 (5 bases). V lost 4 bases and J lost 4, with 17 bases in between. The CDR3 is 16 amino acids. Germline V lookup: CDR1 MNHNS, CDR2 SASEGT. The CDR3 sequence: CASSALLKGRNQPQHF. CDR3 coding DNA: TGTGCCAGCAGTGCCCTTTTGAAGGGGAGAAATCAGCCCCAGCATTTT.

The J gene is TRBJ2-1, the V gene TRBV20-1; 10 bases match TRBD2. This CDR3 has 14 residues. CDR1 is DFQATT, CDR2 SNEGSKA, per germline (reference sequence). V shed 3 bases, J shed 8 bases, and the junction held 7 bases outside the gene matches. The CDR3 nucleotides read TGCAGTGCTAGGAGCGGGAGGGCCTGGGATGAGCAGTTCTTC. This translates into CSARSGRAWDEQFF.

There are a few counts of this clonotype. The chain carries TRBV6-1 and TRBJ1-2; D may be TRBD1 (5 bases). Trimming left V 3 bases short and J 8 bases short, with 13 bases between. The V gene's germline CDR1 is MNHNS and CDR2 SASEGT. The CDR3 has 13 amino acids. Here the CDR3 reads CASSDSGIGGYTF. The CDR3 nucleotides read TGTGCCAGCAGTGATTCAGGGATCGGCGGCTACACCTTC.

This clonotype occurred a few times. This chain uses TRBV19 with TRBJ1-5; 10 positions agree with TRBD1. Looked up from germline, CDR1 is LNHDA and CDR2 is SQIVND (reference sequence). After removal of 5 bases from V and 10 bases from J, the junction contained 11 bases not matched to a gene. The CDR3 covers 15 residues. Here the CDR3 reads CASSDGTGVGNPQHF. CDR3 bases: TGTGCCAGTAGTGACGGGACAGGGGTGGGGAATCCCCAGCATTTT.

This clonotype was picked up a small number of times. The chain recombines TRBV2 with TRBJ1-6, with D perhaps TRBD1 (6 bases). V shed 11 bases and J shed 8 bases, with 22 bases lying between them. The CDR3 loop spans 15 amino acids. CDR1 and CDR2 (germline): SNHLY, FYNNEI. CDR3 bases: TGTGCCCGAGGCGAGTGGAGGGGGAGAGATTCACCCCTCCACTTT. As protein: CARGEWRGRDSPLHF.

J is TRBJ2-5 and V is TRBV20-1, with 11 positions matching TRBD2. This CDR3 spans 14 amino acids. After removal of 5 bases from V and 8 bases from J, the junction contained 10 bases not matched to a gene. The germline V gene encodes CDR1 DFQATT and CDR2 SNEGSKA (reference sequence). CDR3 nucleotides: TGCAGTGCTCTCCTGACTAGCGGGATAATAACCCAGTACTTC. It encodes CSALLTSGIITQYF.